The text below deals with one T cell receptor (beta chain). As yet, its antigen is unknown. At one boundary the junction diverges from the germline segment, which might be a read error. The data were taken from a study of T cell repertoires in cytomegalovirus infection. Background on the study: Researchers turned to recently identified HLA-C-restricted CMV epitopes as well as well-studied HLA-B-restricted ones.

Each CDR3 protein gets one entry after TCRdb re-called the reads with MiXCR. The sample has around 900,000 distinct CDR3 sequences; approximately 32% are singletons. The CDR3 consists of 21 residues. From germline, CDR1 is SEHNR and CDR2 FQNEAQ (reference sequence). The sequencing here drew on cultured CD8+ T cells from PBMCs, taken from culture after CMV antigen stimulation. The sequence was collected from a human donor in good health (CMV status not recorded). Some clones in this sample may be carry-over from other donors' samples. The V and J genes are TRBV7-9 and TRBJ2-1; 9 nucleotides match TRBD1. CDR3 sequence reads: CASSLPIEPGQGLLNYKEQFF. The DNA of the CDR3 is TGTGCCAGCAGCTTACCTATTGAACCGGGACAGGGCCTCTTGAATTACAAGGAGCAGTTCTTC.